This T cell receptor (beta chain) was sequenced for a study of blood T cells in healthy people across ages. Findings and limits, study-wide: Unsorted PBMCs blocked a conclusive comparison of naive and antigen-experienced cells.

Next came a second PCR, run for about 7 to 12 cycles, which used a sample-barcoded 5' primer along with a J-beta primer mix. TCRdb independently ran MiXCR on the 5' RACE reads; one entry per CDR3 protein. The data contain over a million distinct CDR3 sequences, 45% of them seen just once; the ten biggest clones take up under 20%. In regard to this clonotype: Antigen specificity is unknown.

Isolated per sample were at least 7 million PBMCs. V lost 4 bases, J lost 7 bases, and 14 bases lay in between. Germline CDR1 and CDR2: LGHNA and YNFKEQ. The CDR3 extends over 14 amino acids. Sequencing was done on a sample of blood. This clonotype was obtained from a woman aged 55-75 years in good health. The gene calls are TRBV4-2 and TRBJ2-1; D may be TRBD2 (6 bases). The CDR3 DNA reads as TGTGCCAGCAGCCGGGACGGGAGATTGAATGAGCAGTTCTTC. Its translation: CASSRDGRLNEQFF.